This note documents a single T cell receptor (beta chain) sequence. Clones were sequenced by immunoSEQ multiplex PCR, and TCRdb holds only the in-frame ones, with some missing. The sample holds about 200,000 clones, about 80% seen once. This sample is part of a study of blood T cell repertoires in COVID-19. Trimming pared 4 bases from V and 3 bases from J, leaving 20 bases between. The CDR3 is 18 amino acids. Germline-derived CDR1 and CDR2 are SGDLS and YYNGEE. The sequence derives from a woman aged 55-75 years with COVID-19, enrolled during active disease. Specimen: peripheral blood. J is TRBJ1-6 and V is TRBV9; no definite D call. Here the CDR3 reads CASSSPRGREGYNSPLHF. CDR3 sequence (DNA): TGTGCCAGCAGCTCCCCCCGAGGCCGCGAGGGCTATAATTCACCCCTCCACTTT.